A single sample is the source of the 18 T cell receptor beta chains below, sequenced in a study of blood T cell repertoires in COVID-19. Assay: immunoSEQ multiplex PCR; the TCRdb copy retains only in-frame clones and omits some. The table has 35,000 to 45,000 clones, about 87% seen once; the top ten hold 3.7%. Sequencing input: peripheral blood. The receptors originated from a human donor in a cohort sampled during active COVID-19.

The rearrangement uses TRBV5-6 and TRBJ2-5; 10 bases are a match to TRBD2. CDR1 and CDR2 from the germline V gene are SGHDT and YYEEEE. J lost 5 bases, V lost 7 bases, and 8 bases had no gene match. The CDR3 has 14 residues. CDR3 in amino acids: CASGGAGGPETQYF. The CDR3 bases are TGTGCCAGCGGCGGAGCGGGAGGGCCGGAGACCCAGTACTTC.

This sequence joins TRBV6-4 and TRBJ2-1; 9 nucleotides line up with TRBD2. Per germline, CDR1 MRHNA and CDR2 SNTAGT. After removal of 5 bases from V and 10 bases from J, the junction contained 15 bases not matched to a gene. This CDR3 region has 16 residues. CDR3 sequence reads: CASSLMLGAGGLEQFF. Here the CDR3 DNA reads TGTGCCAGCAGTCTGATGCTGGGAGCGGGAGGACTGGAGCAGTTCTTC.

V usage is TRBV3-1 (or the pseudogene TRBV3-2) and J usage is TRBJ1-1; D unresolved. V lost 4 bases to trimming and J lost 7 bases, with 10 bases between them. Germline CDR1 and CDR2: LGHDT and YNNKEL (reference sequence). This CDR3 is 12 amino acids long. CDR3 loop: CASSRVSYEAFF. CDR3 sequence (DNA): TGTGCCAGCAGCCGAGTATCTTATGAAGCTTTCTTT.

As DNA, the CDR3 is TGTGCCAGCAGCTTTGAGGGTTACAATGAGCAGTTCTTC. It translates to CASSFEGYNEQFF. This chain connects TRBV7-3 to TRBJ2-1, with D tentatively TRBD2 (5 bases). With 3 bases removed from V and 4 bases from J, the gap between germline ends came to 7 bases. The CDR3 consists of 13 residues. CDR1 SGHTA and CDR2 FQGTGA come from the germline V gene.

Within the sample, this clone is medium-sized. This rearrangement joins TRBV19 to TRBJ1-5; D not resolved. Germline assignment: CDR1 LNHDA and CDR2 SQIVND (reference sequence). There are 16 residues in the CDR3. V was clipped by 7 bases and J by 0 bases, with 16 bases between them. The CDR3 protein is CASTPMGGSSNQPQHF. The CDR3 region has the DNA TGTGCCAGTACCCCCATGGGAGGGAGTAGCAATCAGCCCCAGCATTTT.

The V call is TRBV4-1, the J call TRBJ2-1; D unclear. Trimming removed 1 base at V and 10 bases at J, with 8 bases between. This CDR3 comprises 12 residues. The germline gives CDR1 MGHRA, CDR2 YSYEKL. The CDR3: CASSQGPQEQFF. The CDR3 DNA follows: TGCGCCAGCAGCCAAGGCCCACAGGAGCAGTTCTTC.

Judged by abundance, this clone is medium-sized (0.01 to 0.1%). V is TRBV30 and J is TRBJ1-5, with a weak D call TRBD1 (5 bases). Germline CDR1 is GTSNPN and CDR2 is SVGIG (reference sequence). The V end lost 2 bases, the J end lost 2 bases, and 7 bases lay between the germline ends. CDR3 size: 13 residues. The CDR3 DNA follows: TGTGCCTGGAGTCGGACACGCAATCAGCCCCAGCATTTT. As protein: CAWSRTRNQPQHF.

This chain uses TRBV11-2 with TRBJ1-2, with 9 bases matching TRBD1. V lost 4 bases and J lost 5; bases outside the gene matches: 11. The germline V gene has CDR1 SGHAT and CDR2 FQNNGV. The CDR3 has 16 residues. CDR3 amino acids: CASSSPGTGNRYGYTF. As DNA, the CDR3 is TGTGCCAGCAGCTCTCCCGGGACAGGGAATCGTTATGGCTACACCTTC.

The chain is built from TRBV6-6 and TRBJ1-1, with D possibly TRBD1 on 6 matching bases. Germline lookup yields CDR1 MNHNY and CDR2 SVGAGI (reference sequence). The length of the CDR3 is 14 residues. V lost 0 bases, J lost 6 bases, and 11 bases lay in between. The DNA of the CDR3 is TGTGCCAGCAGTTACTCACAGGGTCGGGCTGAAGCTTTCTTT. Protein sequence: CASSYSQGRAEAFF.

J is TRBJ2-2 and V is TRBV25-1; possibly TRBD2 for D (6 bases). CDR1 MGHDK and CDR2 SYGVNS come from the germline V gene. This CDR3 spans 16 amino acids. The V and J ends lost 0 bases and 1 base respectively, with 9 bases between them. The CDR3 reads CASSEYGGKNTGELFF. In nucleotides, the CDR3 is TGTGCCAGCAGTGAATACGGAGGGAAGAACACCGGGGAGCTGTTTTTT.

The chain links TRBV27 to TRBJ1-1; unclear D gene. This CDR3 is built from 13 residues. Trimming removed 3 bases at V and 6 bases at J, with 11 bases between. Germline V gene lookup returns CDR1 MNHEY and CDR2 SMNVEV (reference sequence). CDR3 sequence (DNA): TGTGCCAGCAGTTTGATTAAGCGTTCTGAAGCTTTCTTT. It is translated as CASSLIKRSEAFF.

In its sample, this clone was seen once. The J gene is TRBJ2-1, the V gene TRBV7-6, with TRBD2 matching 9 bases. The germline V gene encodes CDR1 SGHVS and CDR2 FNYEAQ. J gave up 6 bases and V 1 base, and 4 bases lay outside the gene matches. The length of the CDR3 is 15 residues. The CDR3 reads CASSLVPAGGNEQFF. CDR3 bases: TGTGCCAGCAGCTTAGTCCCAGCGGGGGGCAATGAGCAGTTCTTC.

The chain is built from TRBV27 and TRBJ1-6, with a weak D call TRBD1 (5 bases). CDR1 is MNHEY, CDR2 SMNVEV, per germline (reference sequence). The CDR3 spans 15 residues. V lost 2 bases and J 7 bases, leaving 12 bases between the germline ends. DNA for the CDR3: TGTGCCAGCAGTTTAATGTGGGGGGTAAATTCACCCCTCCACTTT. Its protein product is CASSLMWGVNSPLHF.

This chain joins TRBV6-6 and TRBJ1-5; possibly TRBD1 for D (6 bases). CDR3 size: 15 residues. Germline values: CDR1 MNHNY, CDR2 SVGAGI (reference sequence). V was trimmed by 6 bases and J by 4 bases, leaving 16 bases between them. CDR3 region: CASRPNQGTNQPQHF. CDR3 DNA: TGTGCCAGCAGACCGAATCAGGGGACGAATCAGCCCCAGCATTTT.

V gene TRBV19 combines with J gene TRBJ2-5; 8 nucleotides line up with TRBD2. The germline gives CDR1 LNHDA, CDR2 SQIVND (reference sequence). V dropped 4 bases and J dropped 5; count of bases not matched to a gene: 15. The length of the CDR3 is 17 residues. The CDR3 DNA is TGTGCCAGTAGTAACACGGCGGGGGGCGTCAACTTGGAGACCCAGTACTTC. Translated, it gives CASSNTAGGVNLETQYF.

The chain has TRBV9 and TRBJ1-5, with a weak D call TRBD1 (5 bases). The V end was cut by 0 bases, the J end by 5 bases, with 12 bases between. This CDR3 is built from 15 residues. Germline V CDR1 and CDR2: SGDLS, YYNGEE. DNA of the CDR3: TGTGCCAGCAGCGTAGGCGGGACTTCCGATCAGCCCCAGCATTTT. Its protein product is CASSVGGTSDQPQHF.

The chain has TRBV1 and TRBJ2-1; whether TRBD1, the table's D call, matches the DNA was not checked. TRBV1 is classified as a pseudogene. The CDR3 extends over 18 amino acids. CDR3 sequence (DNA): TGCACCAGCAGCCAAGTGTACCGGGACAGGGGCTCCTACAATGAGCAGTTCTTC. The encoded protein is CTSSQVYRDRGSYNEQFF.

CDR3 DNA: TGTGCCAGCAGCCGCGGGACAGTGACCTACGAGCAGTACTTC. This codes for CASSRGTVTYEQYF. The gene calls are TRBV3-1 (or the pseudogene TRBV3-2) and TRBJ2-7; possible D gene TRBD1, 7 bases. Germline CDR1 and CDR2: LGHDT and YNNKEL (reference sequence). Trimming took off 4 bases at V and 2 bases at J, with 12 bases between the two ends. This CDR3 is built from 14 residues.